This T cell receptor beta chain stems from a study of T cells in Graves' hyperthyroidism and ophthalmopathy. This clonotype was observed at least ten times. RNA transcripts served as the template for amplifying TCR beta CDR3 regions. The TCR CDR3 was amplified in a first-round RT-PCR using the HTBI primer set. From the multiplex PCR reads, TCRdb called clonotypes with MiXCR, one entry per CDR3 protein. The sample records about 480,000 distinct CDR3 sequences, 14% being singletons. CDR1 is GTSNPN and CDR2 is SVGIG in the germline V gene (reference sequence). V shed 2 bases and J shed 2 bases, with 7 bases lying between them. CDR3 length: 12 residues.

The TCR comes from a woman aged 18-29 years with Graves' hyperthyroidism. Material for sequencing was blood. The J gene is TRBJ2-7, the V gene TRBV30; D ambiguous. For the CDR3, the DNA is TGTGCCTGGAGTTACGGAACCTACGAGCAGTACTTC. This codes for CAWSYGTYEQYF.